Reported below is one T cell receptor (beta chain). Which antigen it targets is not known. No clone much larger than this one lies a single base away; base qualities are absent. The collaborating institutions used their own protocols to collect whole blood in K2EDTA tubes. Collaborator samples were shipped for TCRbeta analysis as frozen whole blood, isolated PBMCs, or DNA extracted from either sample type. These data come from a study of blood T cell repertoires in COVID-19 (dated by TCRdb to the early 2020s). Some background on the complete study: The collaborator samples originated in the United States, Italy and Spain and spanned the acute and convalescent phases of COVID-19. The prospective study material was composed of cDNA or gDNA derived from T cells, B-cell-depleted T cells, or PBMCs. Subjects who had been exposed to COVID-19, were actively infected with it, or had recovered from it provided the deeply sampled blood TCRbeta repertoires that made up the dataset. The repertoires were made available in a free public database intended to serve as a resource for research on the immune response to SARS-CoV-2. Samples came from the ongoing ImmuneRACE study (first 160 participants) plus 1,254 subjects from 6 global collaborators. The sample metadata nearly always contained a de-identified subject ID, COVID-19 status, age in years and sex. Where available, HLA class I and class II types were obtained from metadata supplied by the sample provider rather than from assay-based typing. The paper as a whole reports these results and caveats: The quantity of clinical and demographic metadata differed by source and by participant and was supplied without curation.

CDR1 LGHNA and CDR2 YNFKEQ were looked up in the germline V gene. The V end gives up 4 bases and the J end 4 bases, leaving 8 bases in the junction not matched to a gene. There are 15 amino acids in the CDR3, from cysteine to phenylalanine inclusive. CDR3 DNA is the only sequence kept; it has 45 bases, read in frame from the first base. The immunoSEQ Assay, a bias-controlled multiplex PCR, was used to amplify TCRbeta CDR3 regions from genomic DNA. The published analysis was carried out like this. The number of nucleated cells in each sample was estimated by amplification of reference gene primers within the assay. To quantify the absolute abundance of each unique TCRbeta CDR3 rearrangement, sequence reads were collapsed and filtered. Productive Simpson clonality was computed per sample as the square root of Simpson's diversity index over productive rearrangements. TCRdb obtained this table from immuneACCESS and retained in-frame rearrangements with V and J assigned. These tables miss some clones; where compared with another copy, unresolved V genes account for less than half of the shortfall, and the remainder is unexplained. V, J and clone size derive from that table, while D and trimming were established from the DNA sequence. The sample table shows 70,000 or so clones, and roughly 87% are seen once. The top ten hold 15% to 20% of the sample.

Recombination connected TRBV4-2 to TRBJ1-2; TRBD1 agrees with 8 junctional bases. Material for sequencing was peripheral blood. This TCR came from an elderly woman with acute or convalescent COVID-19. The CDR3 is CASSPYRTGTYGYTF. The DNA sequence is as follows: TGTGCCAGCAGCCCTTATCGGACAGGGACCTATGGCTACACCTTC.